The 22 T cell receptor beta chains reported below all come from one sample, sequenced in a study of OX40 agonist ivuxolimab in advanced cancers. Assay: immunoSEQ multiplex PCR; the TCRdb copy retains only in-frame clones and omits some. The sample carries about 20,000 clones, roughly 73% recorded once. This specimen consisted of CD4+ or CD8+ T cells sorted from blood, obtained in a trial of the OX40 agonist ivuxolimab. The receptors come from an adult with an advanced solid tumor such as melanoma, head and neck, liver or kidney cancer.

This clone was counted only a few times. This chain uses TRBV4-2 with TRBJ2-1; TRBD1 matches at 9 bases. CDR3 size: 15 residues. V shed 8 bases, J shed 5 bases, and the junction held 10 bases outside the gene matches. Germline loops: CDR1 LGHNA, CDR2 YNFKEQ. CDR3 loop: CASGWWGQGNNEQFF. The CDR3 bases are TGTGCCAGCGGATGGTGGGGACAGGGCAACAATGAGCAGTTCTTC.

This chain joins TRBV5-1 and TRBJ1-1; TRBD1 is a possible D gene (5 bases). V lost 2 bases and J lost 1, with 9 bases in between. The CDR3 is made up of 14 amino acids. Germline CDR1 SGHRS, CDR2 YFSETQ. In DNA form, the CDR3 reads TGCGCCAGCAGCTTAGCACAGGCGAACACTGAAGCTTTCTTT. Amino acid sequence: CASSLAQANTEAFF.

This clone is termed medium-sized. The chain combines TRBV19 with TRBJ2-1, with D perhaps matching TRBD2 (6 bases). This CDR3 comprises 15 residues. Deletions cut 3 bases from V and 6 bases from J, with 15 bases between. CDR1 is LNHDA and CDR2 is SQIVND in the germline V gene (reference sequence). The CDR3 nucleotides read TGTGCCAGTAGTATTACCGGGAGCTGGGGCAATGAGCAGTTCTTC. Its protein product is CASSITGSWGNEQFF. The full variable domain, rest sourced from reference TRBV19 and TRBJ2-1, is DGGITQSPKYLFRKEGQNVTLSCEQNLNHDAMYWYRQDPGQGLRLIYYSQIVNDFQKGDIAEGYSVSREKKESFPLTVTSAQKNPTAFYLCASSITGSWGNEQFFGPGTRLTVL.

The chain links TRBV27 to TRBJ2-1; the D gene is possibly TRBD1 (6 bases). Germline values: CDR1 MNHEY, CDR2 SMNVEV (reference sequence). This CDR3 contains 15 residues. V shed 4 bases and J shed 0 bases, with 10 bases lying between them. The CDR3 DNA follows: TGTGCCAGCAGTTCGGACAGCCTCTCCTACAATGAGCAGTTCTTC. Translation gives CASSSDSLSYNEQFF.

The gene calls are TRBV11-2 and TRBJ2-2; 8 bases line up with TRBD2. The CDR3 contains 14 residues. Germline loops: CDR1 SGHAT, CDR2 FQNNGV. J lost 5 bases, V lost 6 bases, and 5 bases had no gene match. In DNA form, the CDR3 reads TGTGCCAGCAGTCCAAGCGGGGGAACCGGGGAGCTGTTTTTT. It yields the protein CASSPSGGTGELFF. The full variable domain, rest sourced from reference TRBV11-2 and TRBJ2-2, is EAGVAQSPRYKIIEKRQSVAFWCNPISGHATLYWYQQILGQGPKLLIQFQNNGVVDDSQLPKDRFSAERLKGVDSTLKIQPAKLEDSAVYLCASSPSGGTGELFFGEGSRLTVL.

The chain couples TRBV27 to TRBJ2-2; D uncertain. V dropped 3 bases and J dropped 2 bases, with 10 bases sitting between them. Germline CDR1 MNHEY, CDR2 SMNVEV (reference sequence). CDR3 length equals 15 residues. The CDR3 nucleotides are TGTGCCAGCAGTTTCTTGACGGCTAACACCGGGGAGCTGTTTTTT. It codes for CASSFLTANTGELFF.

The chain carries TRBV9 and TRBJ2-5; D might be TRBD1 (6 bases). The CDR3 length is 14 residues. Germline CDR1 is SGDLS and CDR2 is YYNGEE. With 0 bases removed from V and 5 bases from J, the gap between germline ends came to 11 bases. CDR3 sequence reads: CASSVGPGVETQYF. The CDR3, as DNA: TGTGCCAGCAGCGTAGGTCCAGGGGTGGAGACCCAGTACTTC.

CDR3 DNA sequence: TGTGCCATCAGTGAGTCAGGCGAAGAGACCCAGTACTTC. As protein: CAISESGEETQYF. The chain carries TRBV10-3 and TRBJ2-5; D not resolved. CDR1 is ENHRY and CDR2 is SYGVKD in the germline V gene. V gave up 0 bases and J gave up 3 bases, with 5 bases separating them. The length of the CDR3 is 13 residues.

This chain links TRBV5-1 with TRBJ2-7; 12 nucleotides agree with TRBD2. Germline V gene data show CDR1 as SGHRS and CDR2 as YFSETQ. V shed 0 bases, J shed 2 bases, and the junction held 12 bases outside the gene matches. The CDR3 is made up of 19 amino acids. CDR3 bases: TGCGCCAGCAGCTTGGCCAGTCCTAGCGGGAGGGAAGGGACCTACGAGCAGTACTTC. Its protein product is CASSLASPSGREGTYEQYF.

This sequence joins TRBV5-1 and TRBJ1-2; TRBD1 agrees at 9 bases. Germline assignment: CDR1 SGHRS and CDR2 YFSETQ. After removal of 1 base from V and 6 bases from J, the junction contained 7 bases not matched to a gene. The CDR3 sequence is 15 residues long. The DNA of the CDR3 is TGCGCCAGCAGCTTGAGGGACAGGGTGTCGGATGGCTACACCTTC. Its protein product is CASSLRDRVSDGYTF.

The chain uses TRBV5-1 and TRBJ1-2; D uncertain. Germline V gene lookup returns CDR1 SGHRS and CDR2 YFSETQ. The ends were cut back, 0 bases at V and 0 bases at J, with 18 bases in the middle. The CDR3 is 18 residues long. The CDR3: CASSLAGVMTAANYGYTF. CDR3 sequence (DNA): TGCGCCAGCAGCTTGGCCGGGGTCATGACGGCCGCTAACTATGGCTACACCTTC.

The J gene is TRBJ2-7, the V gene TRBV7-9; 8 nucleotides align to TRBD1. J gave up 5 bases and V 4 bases, and 10 bases lay outside the gene matches. CDR3 size: 15 residues. The germline V gene has CDR1 SEHNR and CDR2 FQNEAQ (reference sequence). The CDR3 DNA reads as TGTGCCAGCAGCTGGATTGGGACAGGTGATGACGAGCAGTACTTC. Translation: CASSWIGTGDDEQYF.

Only one count was recorded for this clone. The rearrangement links TRBV28 to TRBJ2-3; 8 bases line up with TRBD1. The CDR3 is 15 residues long. CDR1 is MDHEN and CDR2 is SYDVKM in the germline V gene. V gave up 3 bases and J gave up 1 base; unmatched junction bases: 3. This CDR3 reads CASSFPTGGTDTQYF. CDR3 nucleotides: TGTGCCAGCAGTTTCCCGACAGGGGGCACAGATACGCAGTATTTT.

J is TRBJ1-4 and V is TRBV19; D might be TRBD1 (6 bases). Trimming shortened V by 6 bases and J by 8 bases, and 19 bases separated the two germline ends. CDR3 length equals 15 residues. CDR1 and CDR2 (germline): LNHDA, SQIVND (reference sequence). The CDR3 sequence: CASSPDSRLGEKLFF. The CDR3 region has the DNA TGTGCCAGTAGCCCGGACAGTCGCTTAGGAGAAAAACTGTTTTTT.

The rearrangement joins TRBV7-8 to TRBJ1-1; D is unresolved. The germline V and J ends were trimmed by 2 bases and 0 bases, with 7 bases remaining between them. CDR3 length: 14 amino acids. CDR1 and CDR2 (germline): SGHVS, FQNEAQ. CDR3 nucleotide sequence: TGTGCCAGCAGCTTAACCCCTATGAACACTGAAGCTTTCTTT. This codes for CASSLTPMNTEAFF.

V is TRBV28 and J is TRBJ2-2; 8 bases align to TRBD2. Germline loops: CDR1 MDHEN, CDR2 SYDVKM. V lost 6 bases to trimming and J lost 0 bases; unmatched junction nucleotides: 6. The CDR3 extends over 16 amino acids. In DNA, the CDR3 is TGTGCCAGCAGGCCGAGCGGGGGAGCGAACACCGGGGAGCTGTTTTTT. Translating gives CASRPSGGANTGELFF.

This chain's CDR3 is CASSRRLETSRETQYF. CDR3 coding DNA: TGTGCCAGCAGCCGCCGACTAGAAACAAGTCGCGAGACCCAGTACTTC. The chain combines TRBV5-4 with TRBJ2-5; possibly TRBD2 for D (6 bases). This CDR3 contains 16 residues. Trimming took off 4 bases at V and 5 bases at J, with 21 bases between the two ends. Germline CDR1 is SGHNT and CDR2 is YYREEE (reference sequence).

The chain employs TRBV18 and TRBJ2-2, with D maybe TRBD2 (6 bases). In germline, CDR1 is KGHSH, CDR2 LQKENI. Trimming took off 1 base at V and 5 bases at J, with 17 bases between the two ends. This CDR3 has 17 amino acids. CDR3 loop: CASSPRDSGSQTGELFF. CDR3 DNA: TGTGCCAGCTCACCACGGGATAGCGGCAGTCAAACCGGGGAGCTGTTTTTT. The full variable domain, with the rest looked up from reference TRBV18 and TRBJ2-2, is NAGVMQNPRHLVRRRGQEARLRCSPMKGHSHVYWYRQLPEEGLKFMVYLQKENIIDESGMPKERFSAEFPKEGPSILRIQQVVRGDSAAYFCASSPRDSGSQTGELFFGEGSRLTVL.

This chain links TRBV6-5 with TRBJ2-7; 11 nucleotides agree with TRBD1. The germline V gene has CDR1 MNHEY and CDR2 SVGAGI. This CDR3 is built from 14 residues. V shed 2 bases, J shed 3 bases, and the junction held 0 bases outside the gene matches. CDR3 DNA: TGTGCCAGCAGTTACGGGACAGGGGGCTACGAGCAGTACTTC. This codes for CASSYGTGGYEQYF.

This chain links TRBV27 with TRBJ1-5; D may be TRBD1 (5 bases). Germline CDR1 is MNHEY and CDR2 is SMNVEV (reference sequence). The CDR3 loop spans 15 amino acids. Deletions cut 1 base from V and 3 bases from J, with 10 bases between. This chain's CDR3 is CASSLWGGDNQPQHF. CDR3 nucleotides: TGTGCCAGCAGTTTATGGGGAGGGGACAATCAGCCCCAGCATTTT.

V gene TRBV9 combines with J gene TRBJ2-5; TRBD2 aligns across 13 bases. Germline values: CDR1 SGDLS, CDR2 YYNGEE. CDR3 length: 17 amino acids. V lost 0 bases to trimming and J lost 9 bases; unmatched junction nucleotides: 11. CDR3 sequence (DNA): TGTGCCAGCAGCGTAGCCTCGGGACTAGCGGGGCGGGAGGCCCAGTACTTC. Its translation: CASSVASGLAGREAQYF.

V is TRBV2 and J is TRBJ1-2; 8 bases are a match to TRBD1. The CDR3 runs 13 residues. The ends lost 3 bases at V and 4 bases at J; junction bases unmatched: 1. CDR1 and CDR2 from the germline V gene are SNHLY and FYNNEI. Here the CDR3 DNA reads TGTGCCAGCAGTGAGACAGGGGCCTATGGCTACACCTTC. This sequence encodes CASSETGAYGYTF.